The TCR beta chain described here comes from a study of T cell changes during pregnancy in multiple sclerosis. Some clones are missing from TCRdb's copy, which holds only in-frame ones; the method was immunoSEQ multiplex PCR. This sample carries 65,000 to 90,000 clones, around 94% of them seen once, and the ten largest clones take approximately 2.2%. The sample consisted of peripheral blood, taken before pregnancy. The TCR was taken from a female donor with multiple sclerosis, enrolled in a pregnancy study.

This chain's CDR3 is CASSLGTSGSPNEQFF. CDR3 DNA sequence: TGTGCCAGCAGCTTAGGAACTAGCGGGAGCCCCAATGAGCAGTTCTTC. This rearrangement joins TRBV7-6 to TRBJ2-1, with 11 bases aligning to TRBD2. The CDR3 has 16 amino acids. Germline lookup yields CDR1 SGHVS and CDR2 FNYEAQ. J gave up 6 bases and V 1 base, and 5 bases lay outside the gene matches.